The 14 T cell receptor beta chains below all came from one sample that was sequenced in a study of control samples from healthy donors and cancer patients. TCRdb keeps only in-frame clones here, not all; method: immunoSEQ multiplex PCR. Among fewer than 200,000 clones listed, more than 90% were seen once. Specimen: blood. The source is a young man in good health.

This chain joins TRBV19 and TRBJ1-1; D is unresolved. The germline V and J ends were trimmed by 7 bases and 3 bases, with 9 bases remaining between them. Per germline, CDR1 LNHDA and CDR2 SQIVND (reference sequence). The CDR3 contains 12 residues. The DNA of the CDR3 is TGTGCCAGTAAGTATGGGGACACTGAAGCTTTCTTT. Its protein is CASKYGDTEAFF.

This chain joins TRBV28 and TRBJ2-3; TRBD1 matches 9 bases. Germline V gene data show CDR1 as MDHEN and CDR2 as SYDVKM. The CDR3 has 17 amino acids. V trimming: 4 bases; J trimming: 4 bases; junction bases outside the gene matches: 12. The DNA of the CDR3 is TGTGCCAGCAGTTCCGTCCGGGACAGGGTTCTGGCAGATACGCAGTATTTT. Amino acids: CASSSVRDRVLADTQYF.

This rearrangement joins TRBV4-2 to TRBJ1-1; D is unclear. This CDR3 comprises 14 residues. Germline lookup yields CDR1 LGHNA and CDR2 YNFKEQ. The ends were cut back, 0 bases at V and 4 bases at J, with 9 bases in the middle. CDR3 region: CASSQERTVTEAFF. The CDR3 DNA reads TGTGCCAGCAGCCAAGAAAGGACCGTCACTGAAGCTTTCTTT.

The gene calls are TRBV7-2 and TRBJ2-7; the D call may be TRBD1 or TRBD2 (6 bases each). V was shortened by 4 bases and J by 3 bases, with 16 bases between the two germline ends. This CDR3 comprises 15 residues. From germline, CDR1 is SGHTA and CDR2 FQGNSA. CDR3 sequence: CASSSFGGQVYEQYF. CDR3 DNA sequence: TGTGCCAGCAGCTCTTTTGGGGGGCAGGTCTACGAGCAGTACTTC.

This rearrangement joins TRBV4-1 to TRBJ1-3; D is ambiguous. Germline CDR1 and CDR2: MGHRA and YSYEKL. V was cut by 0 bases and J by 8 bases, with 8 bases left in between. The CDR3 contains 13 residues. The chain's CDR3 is CASSQDSADTIYF. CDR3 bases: TGCGCCAGCAGCCAAGATTCAGCGGACACCATATATTTT.

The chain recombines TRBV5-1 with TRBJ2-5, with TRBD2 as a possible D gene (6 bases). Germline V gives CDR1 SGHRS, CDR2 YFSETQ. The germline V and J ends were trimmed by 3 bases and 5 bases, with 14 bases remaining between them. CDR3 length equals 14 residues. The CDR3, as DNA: TGCGCCAGCAGCTACACGGACTACAGGGAGACCCAGTACTTC. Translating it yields CASSYTDYRETQYF.

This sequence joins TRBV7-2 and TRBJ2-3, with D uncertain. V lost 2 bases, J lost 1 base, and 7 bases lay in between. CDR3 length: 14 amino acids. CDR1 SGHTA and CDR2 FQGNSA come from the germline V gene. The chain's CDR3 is CASSLKLGTDTQYF. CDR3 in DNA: TGTGCCAGCAGCTTAAAGTTGGGCACAGATACGCAGTATTTT. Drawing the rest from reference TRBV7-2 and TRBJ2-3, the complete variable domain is GAGVSQSPSNKVTEKGKDVELRCDPISGHTALYWYRQSLGQGLEFLIYFQGNSAPDKSGLPSDRFSAERTGGSVSTLTIQRTQQEDSAVYLCASSLKLGTDTQYFGPGTRLTVL.

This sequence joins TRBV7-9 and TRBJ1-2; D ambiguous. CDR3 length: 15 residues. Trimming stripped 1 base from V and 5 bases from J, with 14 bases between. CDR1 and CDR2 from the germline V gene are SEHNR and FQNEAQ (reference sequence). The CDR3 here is CASSLEFGSDYGYTF. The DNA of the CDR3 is TGTGCCAGCAGCTTAGAATTTGGCAGTGATTATGGCTACACCTTC.

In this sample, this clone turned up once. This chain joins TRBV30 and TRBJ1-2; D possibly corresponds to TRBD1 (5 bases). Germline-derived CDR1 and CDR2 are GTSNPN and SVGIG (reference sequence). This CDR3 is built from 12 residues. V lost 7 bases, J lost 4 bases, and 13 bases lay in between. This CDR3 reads CALQDDSYGYTF. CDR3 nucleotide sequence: TGTGCCTTACAGGATGACAGCTATGGCTACACCTTC.

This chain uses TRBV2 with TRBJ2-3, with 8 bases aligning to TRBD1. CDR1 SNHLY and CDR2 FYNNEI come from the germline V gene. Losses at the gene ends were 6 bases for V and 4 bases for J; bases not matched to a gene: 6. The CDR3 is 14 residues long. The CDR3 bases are TGTGCCAGCAGGGACAGGGCCTCCCCAGATACGCAGTATTTT. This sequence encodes CASRDRASPDTQYF.

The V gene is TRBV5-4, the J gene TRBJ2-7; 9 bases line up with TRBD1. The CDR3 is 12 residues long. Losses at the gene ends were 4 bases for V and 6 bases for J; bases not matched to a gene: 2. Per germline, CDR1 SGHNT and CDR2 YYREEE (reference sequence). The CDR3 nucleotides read TGTGCCAGCAGCCCGACAGGGGGCGAGCAGTACTTC. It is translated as CASSPTGGEQYF.

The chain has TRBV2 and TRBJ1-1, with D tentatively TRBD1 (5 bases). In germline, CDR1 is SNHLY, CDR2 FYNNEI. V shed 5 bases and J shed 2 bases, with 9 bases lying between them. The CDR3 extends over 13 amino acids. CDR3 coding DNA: TGTGCCAGCAGTATCGACAGCAACACTGAAGCTTTCTTT. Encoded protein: CASSIDSNTEAFF.

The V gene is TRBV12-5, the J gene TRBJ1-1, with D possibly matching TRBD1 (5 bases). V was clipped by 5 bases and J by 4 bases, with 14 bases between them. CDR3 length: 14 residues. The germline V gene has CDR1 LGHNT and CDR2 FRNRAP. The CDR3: CASGPSFGGTEAFF. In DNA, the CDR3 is TGTGCTAGTGGTCCCTCGTTCGGGGGCACTGAAGCTTTCTTT.

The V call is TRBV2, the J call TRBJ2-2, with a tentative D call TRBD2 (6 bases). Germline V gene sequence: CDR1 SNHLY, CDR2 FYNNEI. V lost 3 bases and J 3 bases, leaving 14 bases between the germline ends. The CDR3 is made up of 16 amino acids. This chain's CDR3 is CASSDSGRKDTGELFF. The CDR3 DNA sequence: TGTGCCAGCAGTGATAGCGGAAGAAAGGACACCGGGGAGCTGTTTTTT.